These T cell receptor beta chains were read from a single sample in a study of control samples from healthy donors and cancer patients. Here immunoSEQ multiplex PCR was the method, and the copy in TCRdb shows in-frame clones only, minus some. This sample has around 70,000 clones, with approximately 94% found just once. Sequences were obtained from blood. Receptors were obtained from a woman in her 30s in good health. Each CDR3 is given with its conserved first and last residue. D genes are given only for firm matches. Size tells how often a clone was seen (once, few, many) or the class of an expanded clone, and some rows leave it out.

J | size | V | D | DNA | CDR3
TRBJ2-7 | . | TRBV4-2 | . | TGTGCCAGCAGCCAAGGCCCCTACGAGCAGTACTTC | CASSQGPYEQYF
TRBJ2-7 | . | TRBV7-6 | . | TGTGCCAGCAGCTTAGTAAGCCAGGGCCACGAGCAGTACTTC | CASSLVSQGHEQYF
TRBJ2-5 | . | TRBV11-3 | . | TGTGCCAGCAGCTTAGGATCCGGGGCTTGGGAGACCCAGTACTTC | CASSLGSGAWETQYF
TRBJ2-1 | . | TRBV13 | . | TGTGCCAGCAGCTTATTGACGTATGAGCAGTTCTTC | CASSLLTYEQFF
TRBJ2-1 | . | TRBV6-5 | TRBD2 | TGTGCCAGCAGTTACTCCGGACTAGCGGGGGGCCGGGAGCAGTTCTTC | CASSYSGLAGGREQFF
TRBJ1-2 | . | TRBV28 | . | TGTGCCAGCAGTTCCCCCGGGAATTCGAATGGCTACACCTTC | CASSSPGNSNGYTF
TRBJ2-1 | . | TRBV2 | . | TGTGCCAGCAGTTTAGACAGATACAATGAGCAGTTCTTC | CASSLDRYNEQFF
TRBJ2-3 | . | TRBV5-6 | TRBD2 | TGTGCCAGCAGCTTGGCTTTTGGGACTAGCGGGGGGAAATGGTATTTT | CASSLAFGTSGGKWYF
TRBJ1-4 | . | TRBV18 | . | TGTGCCAGCTCGGAGGGGTCAACTAATGAAAAACTGTTTTTT | CASSEGSTNEKLFF
TRBJ1-2 | . | TRBV4-1 | TRBD1 | TGCGCCAGCAGCCCCCAGGGGGGTTTCGGCTATGGCTACACCTTC | CASSPQGGFGYGYTF
TRBJ2-3 | . | TRBV10-2 | . | TGCGCCAGCAGTGAGCAGGGTACGGGCGCTAGCACAGATACGCAGTATTTT | CASSEQGTGASTDTQYF
TRBJ1-1 | . | TRBV19 | . | TGTGCCAGTACGGGACGCCCAACTGAAGCTTTCTTT | CASTGRPTEAFF
TRBJ1-2 | once | TRBV5-1 | TRBD1 | TGCGCCAGCAGCTTGGAGGCAGGGGGCGGCTATGGCTACACCTTC | CASSLEAGGGYGYTF
TRBJ2-2 | . | TRBV9 | TRBD2 | TGTGCCAGCAGCGTTAACCCGGGACTAGCGTCCGGGGAGCTGTTTTTT | CASSVNPGLASGELFF
TRBJ1-2 | . | TRBV27 | . | TGTGCCAGCCGCCTATCCGGGACGGTGGCATTGGGCTATGGCTACACCTTC | CASRLSGTVALGYGYTF
TRBJ2-3 | . | TRBV18 | . | TGTGCCAGCTCATCAGGCACAGATACGCAGTATTTT | CASSSGTDTQYF
TRBJ1-2 | . | TRBV5-1 | . | TGCGCCAGCAGCTCGTCTGGGTCGGACTATGGCTACACCTTC | CASSSSGSDYGYTF
TRBJ1-2 | . | TRBV5-4 | . | TGTGCCAGCAGCTTGGATAGCCGGGACACCTATGGCTACACCTTC | CASSLDSRDTYGYTF
TRBJ1-4 | . | TRBV19 | . | TGTGCCAGTAGTGGTCAGGGAGGAGAAAAACTGTTTTTT | CASSGQGGEKLFF
TRBJ1-2 | . | TRBV30 | TRBD1 | TGTGGGACAGGGGGCAGTGGGAGCTATGGCTACACCTTC | CGTGGSGSYGYTF
TRBJ1-2 | . | TRBV18 | . | TGTGCCAGCTCACCAACCGATTTTCCTGTATATGGCTACACCTTC | CASSPTDFPVYGYTF
TRBJ2-3 | . | TRBV5-1 | . | TGCGCCAGCAGCTTGGGACGGATAACAGATACGCAGTATTTT | CASSLGRITDTQYF
TRBJ1-2 | . | TRBV14 | . | TGTGCCAGCAGCCAAGGGACCGGGCACGGTGGCTACACCTTC | CASSQGTGHGGYTF
TRBJ2-3 | . | TRBV12-5 | . | TGTGCTAGTGGTTTGGTACGACAGGCCGGGATTAGCACAGATACGCAGTATTTT | CASGLVRQAGISTDTQYF
TRBJ1-1 | . | TRBV5-5 | . | TGTGCCAGCAGCTTACAGGGGAACACTGAAGCTTTCTTT | CASSLQGNTEAFF
TRBJ1-2 | . | TRBV6-5 | . | TGTGCCAGCAGGGGGTCAGGGGTATTGGATGGCTACACCTTC | CASRGSGVLDGYTF
TRBJ2-5 | . | TRBV6-5 | . | TGTGCCAGCAGACTACTAGCTATGGAAGAGACCCAGTACTTC | CASRLLAMEETQYF
TRBJ2-5 | . | TRBV7-3 | . | TGTGCCAGCAGCCCATCGTACCAAGAGACCCAGTACTTC | CASSPSYQETQYF
TRBJ1-2 | . | TRBV2 | . | TGTGCCAGCTCGTGGGGTGGTAACTATGGCTACACCTTC | CASSWGGNYGYTF
TRBJ1-1 | once | TRBV5-3 | TRBD1 | TGTGCCATCCTGACCCAGGGGGGAGCTTTCTTT | CAILTQGGAFF
TRBJ1-2 | few | TRBV28 | TRBD1 | TGTGCCAGCAGTCGGCAAACAGGGGGCCCTAACTATGGCTACACCTTC | CASSRQTGGPNYGYTF
TRBJ1-1 | . | TRBV6-2/TRBV6-3 | . | TGTGCCAGCAGTCCGATGGGGGGCGCCGGGAACACTGAAGCTTTCTTT | CASSPMGGAGNTEAFF
TRBJ2-2 | . | TRBV30 | . | TGTGCCTCCAGGGGGGGGGCTTTAGCCGGGGAGCTGTTTTTT | CASRGGALAGELFF
TRBJ1-3 | . | TRBV9 | . | TGTGCCAGCAGCCCTACCGACCTTAGGGGAAACACCATATATTTT | CASSPTDLRGNTIYF
TRBJ1-4 | . | TRBV5-1 | . | TGCGCCAGCAGCTTGGGGTTGGGCATCGGGGAAAAACTGTTTTTT | CASSLGLGIGEKLFF
TRBJ2-2 | . | TRBV5-5 | TRBD2 | TGTGCCAGCAGCTCCGGGAATCTAGCGGGGGCCCCGAACACCGGGGAGCTGTTTTTT | CASSSGNLAGAPNTGELFF
TRBJ2-2 | . | TRBV21-1 | . | TGTGCCAGCAGCAGCCCGACTAGTAACTCCACCGGGGAGCTGTTTTTT | CASSSPTSNSTGELFF
TRBJ1-6 | few | TRBV12-3/TRBV12-4 | . | TGTGCCAGCAGTACAGGATACCGGTCACCCCTCCACTTT | CASSTGYRSPLHF
TRBJ1-2 | once | TRBV6-5 | . | TGTGCCAGCAGTTCCCCGAGCGCAGCGGGGTATGGCTACACCTTC | CASSSPSAAGYGYTF
TRBJ1-5 | . | TRBV6-6 | TRBD1 | TGTGCCAGCAGTTCCCAACGGGGACAGGGCGGGCAGCCCCAGCATTTT | CASSSQRGQGGQPQHF
TRBJ1-5 | . | TRBV30 | . | TGTGCCTGGAGCCGTTCCCTCGCTGGCAATCAGCCCCAGCATTTT | CAWSRSLAGNQPQHF
TRBJ1-1 | . | TRBV10-3 | . | TGTGCCATCAGCGCGAGCCTGAGGCGGATGAACACTGAAGCTTTCTTT | CAISASLRRMNTEAFF
TRBJ1-3 | . | TRBV9 | . | TGTGCCAGCAGCGTAGCCGGGTATCGCTCTGGAAACACCATATATTTT | CASSVAGYRSGNTIYF
TRBJ1-1 | . | TRBV5-6 | TRBD1 | TGTGCCAGCAGCTCCTGGACAGGGATGGGGACTGAAGCTTTCTTT | CASSSWTGMGTEAFF
TRBJ1-2 | . | TRBV15 | . | TGTGCCACCAGCAGAGATCGGGGCATCTATGGCTACACCTTC | CATSRDRGIYGYTF
TRBJ1-2 | . | TRBV19 | TRBD1 | TGTGCCAGTAGACGACAGGGGTTCTATGGCTACACCTTC | CASRRQGFYGYTF
TRBJ1-6 | once | TRBV27 | . | TGTGCCAGCAGTTTATCTGTGCGTAATGGTTCACCCCTCCACTTT | CASSLSVRNGSPLHF
TRBJ2-2 | . | TRBV7-9 | . | TGTGCCAGCAGCCTTCGTACCTCGGCGGGTAGGACCGGGGAGCTGTTTTTT | CASSLRTSAGRTGELFF
TRBJ1-3 | . | TRBV3-1/TRBV3-2 | . | TGTGCCAGCAGCCCGAGTAGCGGGGGAGGAAACACCATATATTTT | CASSPSSGGGNTIYF
TRBJ1-3 | . | TRBV29-1 | . | TGCAGCGTAGCGGACCGCTCTGGAAACACCATATATTTT | CSVADRSGNTIYF
TRBJ1-2 | . | TRBV2 | TRBD1 | TGTGCCAGCAGTCCCGGGACAGGGCCCGGCTACACCTTC | CASSPGTGPGYTF